These 15 T cell receptor beta chains originate from one sample sequenced in a study of blood T cell repertoires in COVID-19. Here immunoSEQ multiplex PCR was the method, and the copy in TCRdb shows in-frame clones only, minus some. The table shows roughly 200,000 clones, with nearly 90% occurring only once. The sample was peripheral blood. The receptors originated from a middle-aged woman who had recovered from COVID-19.

This chain connects TRBV19 to TRBJ2-6; 8 nucleotides agree with TRBD1. CDR3 size: 18 residues. The germline gives CDR1 LNHDA, CDR2 SQIVND (reference sequence). Germline trimming cut 7 bases from V and 0 bases from J; bases unmatched to any gene: 11. The CDR3 nucleotides read TGTGCCAGTACCCAGACAGGGGCCCGCCGCTCTGGGGCCAACGTCCTGACTTTC. Translating it yields CASTQTGARRSGANVLTF.

The chain carries TRBV19 and TRBJ2-1, with 7 bases identical to TRBD1. From germline, CDR1 is LNHDA and CDR2 SQIVND (reference sequence). After removal of 0 bases from V and 2 bases from J, the junction contained 4 bases not matched to a gene. The CDR3 runs to 16 residues. The CDR3 protein is CASSIEGGYPYNEQFF. In nucleotides, the CDR3 is TGTGCCAGTAGTATAGAAGGGGGCTATCCCTACAATGAGCAGTTCTTC.

The chain employs TRBV19 and TRBJ1-2; 7 bases are a match to TRBD1. From germline, CDR1 is LNHDA and CDR2 SQIVND (reference sequence). Unmatched junction bases numbered 6, after V lost 6 bases and J lost 5 bases. The CDR3 runs to 13 residues. The DNA of the CDR3 is TGTGCCAGTAGCCCCGGGACAGTATATGGCTACACCTTC. As protein: CASSPGTVYGYTF. Based on the CDR3 plus reference TRBV19 and TRBJ1-2, the full variable domain is DGGITQSPKYLFRKEGQNVTLSCEQNLNHDAMYWYRQDPGQGLRLIYYSQIVNDFQKGDIAEGYSVSREKKESFPLTVTSAQKNPTAFYLCASSPGTVYGYTFGSGTRLTVV.

The chain is built from TRBV7-9 and TRBJ2-5; 10 positions match TRBD1. V lost 5 bases, J lost 5 bases, and 5 bases stayed unmatched. From germline, CDR1 is SEHNR and CDR2 FQNEAQ (reference sequence). There are 14 residues in the CDR3. The CDR3 DNA reads TGTGCCAGCAGCCTGGGACAGGGGTTCGAGACCCAGTACTTC. Its protein product is CASSLGQGFETQYF. Drawing the rest from reference TRBV7-9 and TRBJ2-5, the complete variable domain is DTGVSQNPRHKITKRGQNVTFRCDPISEHNRLYWYRQTLGQGPEFLTYFQNEAQLEKSRLLSDRFSAERPKGSFSTLEIQRTEQGDSAMYLCASSLGQGFETQYFGPGTRLLVL.

The V and J genes are TRBV29-1 and TRBJ1-4; D remains unclear. V gave up 2 bases and J gave up 8 bases, with 15 bases separating them. The CDR3 runs to 14 residues. The germline gives CDR1 SQVTM, CDR2 ANQGSEA. In DNA form, the CDR3 reads TGCAGCGTTGAATTCCGTACAGCCGGCGAAAAACTGTTTTTT. Translation: CSVEFRTAGEKLFF.

This chain joins TRBV6-5 and TRBJ2-5, with 8 bases matching TRBD2. The CDR3 loop spans 15 amino acids. In germline, CDR1 is MNHEY, CDR2 SVGAGI. With 2 bases clipped from V and 5 bases from J, the junction kept 7 bases outside the gene matches. This CDR3 is CASSYRAGARETQYF. DNA of the CDR3: TGTGCCAGCAGTTACCGAGCGGGAGCGAGGGAGACCCAGTACTTC.

The chain joins TRBV6-2 or TRBV6-3 to TRBJ1-1; TRBD1 agrees at 7 bases. The CDR3 spans 14 residues. V lost 5 bases to trimming and J lost 5 bases; unmatched junction nucleotides: 8. Looked up from germline, CDR1 is MNHEY and CDR2 is SVGEGT. The CDR3 DNA is TGTGCCAGCAGTAAACCGACAGGGTTTACTGAAGCTTTCTTT. Protein product: CASSKPTGFTEAFF.

The CDR3 sequence is CASRYSDRALHGYTF. The CDR3 DNA follows: TGTGCCAGCAGATATTCGGACAGGGCTCTGCATGGCTACACCTTC. The chain carries TRBV28 and TRBJ1-2; 8 bases match TRBD1. With V trimmed by 6 bases and J by 6 bases, 12 bases remained unmatched. From germline, CDR1 is MDHEN and CDR2 SYDVKM. The CDR3 has 15 amino acids.

This clone occurred a few times. This chain connects TRBV7-9 to TRBJ1-6, with a weak D call TRBD1 (5 bases). The CDR3 length is 17 residues. Trimming left V 4 bases short and J 6 bases short, with 19 bases between. From germline, CDR1 is SEHNR and CDR2 FQNEAQ (reference sequence). The CDR3 protein is CASSSRGSLLLNSPLHF. The CDR3 region has the DNA TGTGCCAGCAGCTCTAGGGGAAGTTTGCTCCTTAATTCACCCCTCCACTTT.

The J gene is TRBJ2-2, the V gene TRBV19, with TRBD2 matching 15 bases. This CDR3 has 18 amino acids. Per the germline V gene, CDR1 is LNHDA and CDR2 is SQIVND (reference sequence). J lost 5 bases, V lost 3 bases, and 7 bases had no gene match. This CDR3 reads CASSIGLAGGPGTGELFF. CDR3 bases: TGTGCCAGTAGTATTGGACTAGCGGGAGGGCCGGGAACCGGGGAGCTGTTTTTT.

This clone turned up a few times. The CDR3 nucleotides are TGTGCCAGCAGCCCACAGGGCGCGACAGGGTTGACGAACACTGAAGCTTTCTTT. It translates to CASSPQGATGLTNTEAFF. V and J are TRBV7-8 and TRBJ1-1; 7 nucleotides match TRBD1. Germline trimming cut 5 bases from V and 1 base from J; bases unmatched to any gene: 16. The CDR3 totals 18 residues. Germline V lookup: CDR1 SGHVS, CDR2 FQNEAQ.

This clone was seen once. The chain carries TRBV7-9 and TRBJ1-2; 7 nucleotides agree with TRBD1. Germline assignment: CDR1 SEHNR and CDR2 FQNEAQ (reference sequence). This CDR3 has 17 amino acids. J lost 6 bases, V lost 2 bases, and 15 bases had no gene match. CDR3: CASSLSLASHTGDGYTF. CDR3 in DNA: TGTGCCAGCAGCTTATCCCTGGCGTCTCATACAGGGGATGGCTACACCTTC.

The chain uses TRBV28 and TRBJ2-1, with D uncertain. This CDR3 has 14 residues. V lost 8 bases to trimming and J lost 4 bases, with 15 bases between them. Per germline, CDR1 MDHEN and CDR2 SYDVKM. The CDR3 region is CASWRSVDYNEQFF. CDR3 nucleotide sequence: TGTGCCAGCTGGCGCAGCGTAGATTACAATGAGCAGTTCTTC.

This chain links TRBV28 with TRBJ2-6, with 8 bases fitting TRBD1. V shed 7 bases and J 0 bases; nucleotides not matched to a gene: 2. The CDR3 is 15 residues long. Germline V gives CDR1 MDHEN, CDR2 SYDVKM. The CDR3 here is CASTTGGSGANVLTF. In nucleotides, the CDR3 is TGTGCCAGCACCACAGGGGGCTCTGGGGCCAACGTCCTGACTTTC.

Of note for this clone: Other DNA sequences in this specimen translate into the identical CDR3. The chain is built from TRBV7-2 and TRBJ2-7; D remains ambiguous. The CDR3 sequence is 11 residues long. Trimming removed 4 bases from V and 2 bases from J, with 3 bases in between. The V gene's germline CDR1 is SGHTA and CDR2 FQGNSA. As DNA, the CDR3 is TGTGCCAGCAGCTCCGCCTACGAGCAGTACTTC. The encoded protein is CASSSAYEQYF.